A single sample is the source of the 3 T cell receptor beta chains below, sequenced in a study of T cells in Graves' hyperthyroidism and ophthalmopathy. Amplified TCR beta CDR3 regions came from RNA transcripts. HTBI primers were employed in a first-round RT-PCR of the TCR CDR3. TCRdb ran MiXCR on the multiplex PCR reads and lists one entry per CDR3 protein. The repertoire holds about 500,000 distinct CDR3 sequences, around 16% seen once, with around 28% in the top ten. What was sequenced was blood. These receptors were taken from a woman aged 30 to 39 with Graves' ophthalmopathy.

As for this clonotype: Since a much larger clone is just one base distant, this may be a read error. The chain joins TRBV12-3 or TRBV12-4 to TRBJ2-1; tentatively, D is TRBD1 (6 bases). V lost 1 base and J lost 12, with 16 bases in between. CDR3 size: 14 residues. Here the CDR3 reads CASSLVVGGGGQFF. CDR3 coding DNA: TGTGCCAGCAGTTTAGTGGTAGGGGGTGGGGGGCAGTTCTTC.

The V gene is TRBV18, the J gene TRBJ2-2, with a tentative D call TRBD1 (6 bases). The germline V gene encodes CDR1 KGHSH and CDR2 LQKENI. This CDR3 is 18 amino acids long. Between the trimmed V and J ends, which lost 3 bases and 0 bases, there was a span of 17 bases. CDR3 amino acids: CASSPGQILIANTGELFF. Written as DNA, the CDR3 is TGTGCCAGCTCACCTGGACAGATCCTTATTGCGAACACCGGGGAGCTGTTTTTT.

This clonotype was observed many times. CDR3 bases: TGTGCCAGCAGCGTTGGCCCCCCGGCTACCCAGCAGTACTTC. Protein sequence: CASSVGPPATQQYF. The J gene is TRBJ2-7, the V gene TRBV9; D uncertain. Germline-derived CDR1 and CDR2 are SGDLS and YYNGEE. Trimming removed 2 bases from V and 8 bases from J, with 17 bases in between. This CDR3 spans 14 amino acids.